The 16 T cell receptor beta chains listed next were all sequenced from one sample in a study of cytomegalovirus exposure and HLA in healthy donors. It was with 60 Vbeta and 13 Jbeta primers that the PCR ran. Sequencing was performed with immunoSEQ multiplex PCR; in TCRdb, only in-frame clones are kept and a portion is missing. The data show some 150,000 clones, approximately 8.9% seen once. Sequencing was done on a sample of PBMCs. Receptor source: a woman aged 35 to 49 in good health and CMV-seropositive.

The V and J genes are TRBV19 and TRBJ2-2; 8 nucleotides align to TRBD1. CDR3 length: 16 amino acids. The ends lost 6 bases at V and 2 bases at J; junction bases unmatched: 8. Germline assignment: CDR1 LNHDA and CDR2 SQIVND (reference sequence). This CDR3 is CASSLRGQENTGELFF. The CDR3 DNA reads TGTGCCAGTAGCTTAAGGGGACAGGAAAACACCGGGGAGCTGTTTTTT.

V usage is TRBV4-3 and J usage is TRBJ2-1; D remains unclear. Per the germline V gene, CDR1 is LGHNA and CDR2 is YSLEER. CDR3 length: 13 amino acids. Trimming removed 0 bases at V and 10 bases at J, with 10 bases between. The CDR3 region is CASSQDEAREQFF. The CDR3 DNA sequence: TGCGCCAGCAGCCAAGATGAGGCTAGGGAGCAGTTCTTC.

This clone has more than one count but fewer than ten. The chain is built from TRBV19 and TRBJ1-5; a possible D gene is TRBD1 (5 bases). Trimming pared 7 bases from V and 7 bases from J, leaving 14 bases between. CDR1 LNHDA and CDR2 SQIVND come from the germline V gene (reference sequence). The CDR3 consists of 13 residues. The DNA of the CDR3 is TGTGCCAGTAAACCAGGGCTTGAACAGCCCCAGCATTTT. Translated: CASKPGLEQPQHF.

This clone was observed a handful of times. The rearrangement links TRBV7-2 to TRBJ2-7; weak D call: TRBD1 (5 bases). The CDR3 covers 11 residues. CDR1 and CDR2 from the germline V gene are SGHTA and FQGNSA. V was clipped by 6 bases and J by 3 bases, with 6 bases between them. The CDR3 DNA sequence: TGTGCCAGCAGTGACAGCTACGAGCAGTACTTC. Its protein product is CASSDSYEQYF. Using reference TRBV7-2 and TRBJ2-7 for the parts outside the CDR3, the full variable domain is GAGVSQSPSNKVTEKGKDVELRCDPISGHTALYWYRQSLGQGLEFLIYFQGNSAPDKSGLPSDRFSAERTGGSVSTLTIQRTQQEDSAVYLCASSDSYEQYFGPGTRLTVT.

This clone has a handful of counts. The genes are TRBV7-9 and TRBJ1-1; no firm D call. The germline V gene has CDR1 SEHNR and CDR2 FQNEAQ (reference sequence). The CDR3 totals 13 residues. V lost 1 base, J lost 1 base, and 4 bases lay in between. The CDR3 loop is CASSLVENTEAFF. CDR3 nucleotides: TGTGCCAGCAGCTTAGTAGAGAACACTGAAGCTTTCTTT.

This clone appeared a few times. The chain carries TRBV9 and TRBJ1-4; tentative D call: TRBD1 (6 bases). This CDR3 is 17 amino acids long. Germline V CDR1 and CDR2: SGDLS, YYNGEE. Deletions cut 0 bases from V and 2 bases from J, with 14 bases between. The chain's CDR3 is CASSVEGGARTNEKLFF. CDR3 sequence (DNA): TGTGCCAGCAGCGTAGAGGGGGGGGCGCGGACTAATGAAAAACTGTTTTTT.

The DNA for the CDR3 is TGCGCCAGCAGCTCCGGGACAGGGGCGGGAGATACGCAGTATTTT. This sequence encodes CASSSGTGAGDTQYF. This chain links TRBV5-1 with TRBJ2-3; 10 bases fit TRBD1. With V trimmed by 3 bases and J by 5 bases, 6 bases remained unmatched. Germline lookup yields CDR1 SGHRS and CDR2 YFSETQ. This CDR3 contains 15 residues.

The chain carries TRBV6-5 and TRBJ1-1; D is undetermined. The CDR3 has 12 residues. Germline V gives CDR1 MNHEY, CDR2 SVGAGI. The V end was cut by 10 bases, the J end by 3 bases, with 12 bases between. The CDR3 coding sequence is TGTGCCACCAAGAGGAAGGACACTGAAGCTTTCTTT. Translated: CATKRKDTEAFF.

This clone has a handful of counts. This chain joins TRBV6-4 and TRBJ1-1; maybe TRBD1 (6 bases). Trimming removed 3 bases from V and 4 bases from J, with 12 bases in between. This CDR3 is 14 amino acids long. Germline V lookup: CDR1 MRHNA, CDR2 SNTAGT. CDR3 coding DNA: TGTGCCAGCAGTGAGGGTATAGGGGGCACTGAAGCTTTCTTT. Translating gives CASSEGIGGTEAFF.

V usage is TRBV27 and J usage is TRBJ2-1, with 8 bases identical to TRBD2. V shed 3 bases, J shed 7 bases, and the junction held 23 bases outside the gene matches. There are 20 residues in the CDR3. Germline V gene lookup returns CDR1 MNHEY and CDR2 SMNVEV (reference sequence). DNA of the CDR3: TGTGCCAGCAGTTTTTTCGGGGGGGGGCCCGGGGCGTCGGTAATAAATGAGCAGTTCTTC. Translated: CASSFFGGGPGASVINEQFF.

This clone was seen a few times. The genes are TRBV7-2 and TRBJ2-5, with D maybe TRBD2 (6 bases). The V end lost 4 bases, the J end lost 7 bases, and 13 bases lay between the germline ends. There are 13 residues in the CDR3. The germline V gene encodes CDR1 SGHTA and CDR2 FQGNSA. CDR3 in amino acids: CASSSGEAGTQYF. Written as DNA, the CDR3 is TGTGCCAGCAGCTCGGGGGAAGCCGGGACCCAGTACTTC.

This clone came up a few times. The chain recombines TRBV29-1 with TRBJ2-7; 7 bases are shared with TRBD1. V trimming: 6 bases; J trimming: 2 bases; junction bases outside the gene matches: 7. This CDR3 contains 13 residues. Germline V gene data show CDR1 as SQVTM and CDR2 as ANQGSEA. In nucleotides, the CDR3 is TGCAGCGTACAGGGGCTATTGCCCTACGAGCAGTACTTC. Protein: CSVQGLLPYEQYF.

The chain combines TRBV6-6 with TRBJ1-6; no firm D call. The V end was cut by 2 bases, the J end by 0 bases, with 5 bases between. CDR1 is MNHNY, CDR2 SVGAGI, per germline (reference sequence). This CDR3 has 15 residues. The DNA for the CDR3 is TGTGCCAGCAGTTACCGGAGCTCCTATAATTCACCCCTCCACTTT. Translation: CASSYRSSYNSPLHF.

This clone was detected a few times. This chain uses TRBV2 with TRBJ2-3, with 10 bases that match TRBD1. Unmatched junction bases numbered 11, after V lost 7 bases and J lost 7 bases. This CDR3 is built from 15 residues. Per germline, CDR1 SNHLY and CDR2 FYNNEI. The CDR3 loop is CASIPGQGNTYTQYF. The CDR3 region has the DNA TGTGCCAGCATCCCGGGACAGGGGAACACTTATACGCAGTATTTT.

J is TRBJ2-5 and V is TRBV2; no reliable D call. This CDR3 spans 12 amino acids. Germline V lookup: CDR1 SNHLY, CDR2 FYNNEI. The V gene lost 2 bases and the J gene lost 5 bases, with 6 bases spanning the gap. CDR3 nucleotide sequence: TGTGCCAGCAGTGAACTAGAGGAGACCCAGTACTTC. This sequence encodes CASSELEETQYF.

The sample holds a few counts of this clone. This sequence joins TRBV1 and TRBJ1-1; TRBD1 is the table's D call and was not checked against the DNA. TRBV1 is labeled a pseudogene. The length of the CDR3 is 14 residues. The CDR3 DNA follows: TGCACCAGCAGCCTGGGACAGGGTTGCGCTGAAGCTTTCTTT. It encodes CTSSLGQGCAEAFF.